A selection of T cell receptor beta chains follows, all from one sample in a study of brain T cells in children with intractable seizures. Clones were sequenced by immunoSEQ multiplex PCR, and TCRdb holds only the in-frame ones, with some missing. Here the sample spans hundreds of thousands of clones, approximately 93% being singletons. Sequenced material: peripheral blood, taken approximately 5 months after surgery. These receptors all come from a boy under three years old with tuberous sclerosis and intractable seizures. CDR3s include the opening cysteine and the closing phenylalanine or tryptophan. Fields, in order: clone size, D gene, V gene, J gene, CDR3 protein, CDR3 DNA. D genes are given only for firm matches. The listing skips clone size in some rows; elsewhere it reads once, few, many or a size class.

size: -
D: TRBD1
V: TRBV5-1
J: TRBJ2-3
CDR3: CASSLRGTGILTDTQYF
DNA: TGCGCCAGCAGCTTGCGGGGGACAGGGATCCTCACAGATACGCAGTATTTT

size: -
D: -
V: TRBV10-1
J: TRBJ1-5
CDR3: CASRRKEDKVYQPQHF
DNA: TGCGCCAGCCGGCGAAAAGAGGACAAGGTCTATCAGCCCCAGCATTTT

size: -
D: -
V: TRBV2
J: TRBJ1-2
CDR3: CASSLQGGGGYTF
DNA: TGTGCCAGCAGTTTGCAGGGTGGAGGAGGCTACACCTTC

size: -
D: -
V: TRBV5-1
J: TRBJ2-7
CDR3: CASSSIGYRQALGEQYF
DNA: TGCGCCAGCAGCTCAATCGGCTATAGACAGGCCTTGGGGGAGCAGTACTTC

size: -
D: -
V: TRBV20-1
J: TRBJ1-1
CDR3: CSASIQGRAFF
DNA: TGCAGTGCTAGCATTCAGGGGAGAGCTTTCTTT

size: -
D: -
V: TRBV21-1
J: TRBJ2-1
CDR3: CASSKEGIDEQFF
DNA: TGTGCCAGCAGCAAAGAGGGTATCGATGAGCAGTTCTTC

size: -
D: -
V: TRBV10-3
J: TRBJ1-1
CDR3: CAISESTPGAFF
DNA: TGTGCCATCAGTGAGTCGACACCTGGAGCTTTCTTT

size: few
D: -
V: TRBV7-9
J: TRBJ1-2
CDR3: CASSFGNNYGYTF
DNA: TGTGCCAGCAGCTTCGGCAACAACTATGGCTACACCTTC

size: -
D: -
V: TRBV9
J: TRBJ1-5
CDR3: CASSPQGDQPQHF
DNA: TGTGCCAGCAGCCCACAGGGCGATCAGCCCCAGCATTTT

size: -
D: -
V: TRBV24-1
J: TRBJ2-5
CDR3: CATSDFADVGTQYF
DNA: TGTGCCACCAGTGATTTTGCGGACGTAGGGACCCAGTACTTC

size: -
D: TRBD2
V: TRBV3-1/TRBV3-2
J: TRBJ2-1
CDR3: CASSQTSGGYNEQFF
DNA: TGTGCCAGCAGCCAGACTAGCGGGGGGTACAATGAGCAGTTCTTC

size: -
D: -
V: TRBV7-3
J: TRBJ1-4
CDR3: CATPGNEKLFF
DNA: TGTGCCACTCCGGGTAACGAAAAACTGTTTTTT

size: -
D: TRBD2
V: TRBV30
J: TRBJ2-1
CDR3: CAWISSGGGANEQFF
DNA: TGTGCCTGGATTTCCAGCGGGGGAGGGGCCAATGAGCAGTTCTTC

size: -
D: TRBD2
V: TRBV6-4
J: TRBJ2-3
CDR3: CASRDVRAGGPKDTQYF
DNA: TGTGCCAGCAGGGACGTTAGGGCGGGAGGGCCGAAAGATACGCAGTATTTT

size: -
D: -
V: TRBV10-3
J: TRBJ1-5
CDR3: CAISESGEYQPQHF
DNA: TGTGCCATCAGTGAGTCGGGGGAGTATCAGCCCCAGCATTTT

size: -
D: -
V: TRBV6-1
J: TRBJ2-7
CDR3: CASSERELSYEQYF
DNA: TGTGCCAGCAGTGAAAGGGAGCTTTCCTACGAGCAGTACTTC

size: -
D: -
V: TRBV18
J: TRBJ2-5
CDR3: CASSPGGWEETQYF
DNA: TGTGCCAGCTCACCAGGGGGATGGGAAGAGACCCAGTACTTC

size: -
D: -
V: TRBV6-6
J: TRBJ1-2
CDR3: CASSYRPVYGYTF
DNA: TGTGCCAGCAGTTACAGACCGGTCTATGGCTACACCTTC

size: -
D: -
V: TRBV19
J: TRBJ1-2
CDR3: CASSMDRGYGYTF
DNA: TGTGCCAGTAGTATGGACCGTGGCTATGGCTACACCTTC

size: -
D: -
V: TRBV12-3/TRBV12-4
J: TRBJ2-2
CDR3: CASSFSRTGELFF
DNA: TGTGCCAGCAGTTTCAGTCGTACCGGGGAGCTGTTTTTT

size: -
D: -
V: TRBV28
J: TRBJ1-2
CDR3: CASSPVSGLYGYTF
DNA: TGTGCCAGCAGTCCCGTCTCGGGCCTCTATGGCTACACCTTC

size: -
D: TRBD1
V: TRBV9
J: TRBJ2-5
CDR3: CASSPGTDVLRETQYF
DNA: TGTGCCAGCAGCCCGGGGACAGACGTCCTTCGGGAGACCCAGTACTTC

size: -
D: -
V: TRBV7-8
J: TRBJ2-7
CDR3: CASSHLKGGDSLGEQYF
DNA: TGTGCCAGCAGCCATCTTAAAGGGGGGGACTCACTGGGAGAGCAGTACTTC

size: -
D: TRBD1
V: TRBV5-1
J: TRBJ2-7
CDR3: CASSFLGTGVSYEQYF
DNA: TGCGCCAGCAGCTTCCTAGGGACAGGGGTATCCTACGAGCAGTACTTC

size: -
D: -
V: TRBV7-6
J: TRBJ1-1
CDR3: CASSLEGRGRTEAFF
DNA: TGTGCCAGCAGCTTAGAGGGCAGGGGTAGGACTGAAGCTTTCTTT

size: -
D: -
V: TRBV5-1
J: TRBJ2-3
CDR3: CASRFLRGKGWMSDTQYF
DNA: TGCGCCAGCAGGTTCCTCCGCGGGAAGGGTTGGATGTCAGATACGCAGTATTTT

size: -
D: -
V: TRBV30
J: TRBJ1-2
CDR3: CAWSGGNGYTF
DNA: TGTGCCTGGAGTGGGGGGAATGGCTACACCTTC

size: -
D: -
V: TRBV19
J: TRBJ2-1
CDR3: CASSFERSVWSEQFF
DNA: TGTGCCAGTAGCTTCGAGCGTTCGGTCTGGAGTGAGCAGTTCTTC

size: -
D: -
V: TRBV14
J: TRBJ1-3
CDR3: CASSHGLRSSGNTIYF
DNA: TGTGCCAGCAGCCATGGGTTACGTAGCTCTGGAAACACCATATATTTT

size: -
D: -
V: TRBV19
J: TRBJ1-1
CDR3: CASSQQMEAFF
DNA: TGTGCCAGTAGTCAGCAGATGGAAGCTTTCTTT

size: few
D: TRBD1
V: TRBV10-1
J: TRBJ2-1
CDR3: CASSAVNQDRSNEQFF
DNA: TGCGCCAGCAGTGCCGTGAATCAGGACAGGTCCAATGAGCAGTTCTTC

size: -
D: -
V: TRBV10-3
J: TRBJ2-7
CDR3: CATRQPNYEQYF
DNA: TGTGCCACCAGACAGCCGAACTACGAGCAGTACTTC

size: -
D: -
V: TRBV19
J: TRBJ2-7
CDR3: CASSPRTYSYEQYF
DNA: TGTGCCAGTAGTCCCCGGACATACTCCTACGAGCAGTACTTC

size: -
D: -
V: TRBV24-1
J: TRBJ2-1
CDR3: CATSDPASGRGGYNEQFF
DNA: TGTGCCACCAGTGACCCGGCGTCGGGGAGGGGGGGATACAATGAGCAGTTCTTC

size: -
D: -
V: TRBV28
J: TRBJ2-1
CDR3: CASSPPGPGYNEQFF
DNA: TGTGCCAGCAGCCCCCCGGGGCCGGGGTACAATGAGCAGTTCTTC

size: -
D: TRBD2
V: TRBV7-8
J: TRBJ2-3
CDR3: CASSLNSGRGDTQYF
DNA: TGTGCCAGCAGCTTAAATAGCGGGAGAGGTGATACGCAGTATTTT

size: -
D: TRBD1
V: TRBV29-1
J: TRBJ2-1
CDR3: CSVRVDRPYNEQFF
DNA: TGCAGCGTTCGTGTGGACAGGCCCTACAATGAGCAGTTCTTC

size: -
D: TRBD1
V: TRBV5-5
J: TRBJ1-2
CDR3: CASSLVGQGRYGYTF
DNA: TGTGCCAGCAGCTTGGTAGGACAGGGAAGGTATGGCTACACCTTC

size: -
D: -
V: TRBV19
J: TRBJ1-5
CDR3: CASSRDTLSNQPQHF
DNA: TGTGCCAGTAGTAGGGACACATTGAGCAATCAGCCCCAGCATTTT

size: -
D: -
V: TRBV5-1
J: TRBJ1-1
CDR3: CASSYDVNTEAFF
DNA: TGCGCCAGCAGCTACGACGTGAACACTGAAGCTTTCTTT

size: -
D: -
V: TRBV6-5
J: TRBJ1-2
CDR3: CASSLRGGNGYTF
DNA: TGTGCCAGCAGCCTGAGGGGTGGGAATGGCTACACCTTC

size: -
D: -
V: TRBV5-5
J: TRBJ1-1
CDR3: CASRRPGGTTEAFF
DNA: TGTGCCAGCAGACGACCCGGAGGAACCACTGAAGCTTTCTTT

size: -
D: -
V: TRBV6-5
J: TRBJ1-6
CDR3: CASSYDADSPLHF
DNA: TGTGCCAGCAGTTACGATGCGGATTCACCCCTCCACTTT

size: once
D: -
V: TRBV7-7
J: TRBJ2-7
CDR3: CASSLGQGAGYEQYF
DNA: TGTGCTAGCAGCTTAGGACAGGGAGCGGGGTACGAGCAGTACTTC

size: once
D: TRBD1
V: TRBV4-1
J: TRBJ1-2
CDR3: CASSQEGTGSVGNYGYTF
DNA: TGCGCCAGCAGCCAGGAGGGGACAGGGTCTGTTGGTAACTATGGCTACACCTTC

size: -
D: TRBD1
V: TRBV7-8
J: TRBJ1-2
CDR3: CASSLPRFRQGRDYGYTF
DNA: TGTGCCAGCAGCTTACCTAGATTTAGACAGGGGCGGGACTATGGCTACACCTTC

size: -
D: -
V: TRBV30
J: TRBJ1-2
CDR3: CAWSPRIGTGYGYTF
DNA: TGTGCCTGGAGCCCGCGGATAGGTACCGGCTATGGCTACACCTTC

size: -
D: -
V: TRBV4-1
J: TRBJ1-5
CDR3: CASSQGSEWSNQPQHF
DNA: TGCGCCAGCAGCCAAGGCTCTGAGTGGAGCAATCAGCCCCAGCATTTT

size: -
D: -
V: TRBV6-1
J: TRBJ2-2
CDR3: CASSEFAQGSTGELFF
DNA: TGTGCCAGCAGTGAATTCGCTCAGGGGTCCACCGGGGAGCTGTTTTTT

size: once
D: -
V: TRBV5-8
J: TRBJ1-3
CDR3: CASSLSRNTIYF
DNA: TGTGCCAGCAGCTTAAGTCGAAACACCATATATTTT

size: -
D: -
V: TRBV3-1/TRBV3-2
J: TRBJ1-5
CDR3: CASSQNRVGQPQHF
DNA: TGTGCCAGCAGCCAAAACAGGGTTGGTCAGCCCCAGCATTTT

size: -
D: TRBD1
V: TRBV7-8
J: TRBJ1-2
CDR3: CASSSRQGVGYGYTF
DNA: TGTGCCAGCAGCTCCAGACAGGGAGTTGGTTATGGCTACACCTTC

size: -
D: TRBD1
V: TRBV7-9
J: TRBJ1-1
CDR3: CASEKLTGGPNTEAFF
DNA: TGTGCCAGCGAAAAGTTGACAGGGGGCCCCAACACTGAAGCTTTCTTT

size: -
D: -
V: TRBV2
J: TRBJ2-7
CDR3: CASGKRSSYEQYF
DNA: TGTGCCAGTGGGAAAAGGAGCTCCTACGAGCAGTACTTC

size: -
D: -
V: TRBV29-1
J: TRBJ2-1
CDR3: CSVEDARSSQFF
DNA: TGCAGCGTTGAAGACGCCCGGAGCTCTCAGTTCTTC

size: -
D: -
V: TRBV29-1
J: TRBJ2-7
CDR3: CSVGERLSYEQYF
DNA: TGCAGCGTCGGGGAGCGGCTCTCCTACGAGCAGTACTTC